This T cell receptor beta chain derives from a study of human T cells and chemical hapten exposure. In TCRdb, the RACE reads were re-called with MiXCR into one record per CDR3 protein. The table includes about 380,000 distinct CDR3 sequences, 4.8% detected once. The time point was: patch test 1, 2 weeks after DPC sensitization. Treatment here: therapeutic diphenylcyclopropenone sensitization with weekly scalp DPC. The input for sequencing was whole blood, taken in connection with sensitization to the hapten diphenylcyclopropenone (DPC). The sequence came from a woman aged 50 to 60 with alopecia areata. Some clones in this sample may be carry-over from other donors' samples.

The CDR3 region has the DNA TGTGCTAGTGGTTTGGGTCATAGCACAGATACGCAGTATTTT. This codes for CASGLGHSTDTQYF. The chain combines TRBV12-5 with TRBJ2-3; D is undetermined. The germline gives CDR1 LGHNT, CDR2 FRNRAP. The CDR3 is 14 amino acids. The ends were cut back, 1 base at V and 0 bases at J, with 5 bases in the middle.